The rows below give T cell receptor beta chains drawn from one sample of a study of shared T cell receptors in the human thymus. Profiling relied on immunoSEQ multiplex PCR, and the TCRdb table lists in-frame clones only, not all of them. The table has more than 550,000 clones, roughly 85% seen once. This sample also belongs to another study, concerning human thymus T cells.

The specimen was thymocytes. The receptors shown here come from a girl younger than two with a congenital heart defect. Both conserved end residues are part of each CDR3. A D gene is named only where the DNA matches it firmly. Clone size is not always given. Where it is, it says once, few, many or a class for expanded clones.

CDR3 | DNA | D | J | size | V
CASSDSTSQPPSVSTDTQYF | TGTGCCAGCAGTGACTCGACGTCCCAACCCCCTAGCGTCAGCACAGATACGCAGTATTTT | . | TRBJ2-3 | . | TRBV6-4
CASSSPGGRLAPETQYF | TGTGCCAGCAGCTCACCCGGAGGTAGATTAGCTCCGGAGACCCAGTACTTC | . | TRBJ2-5 | . | TRBV7-2
CASSIGLAGGPSQETQYF | TGTGCCAGTAGTATCGGACTAGCGGGGGGGCCGAGCCAAGAGACCCAGTACTTC | TRBD2 | TRBJ2-5 | . | TRBV19
CASSPPTGRSSGELFF | TGTGCCAGTAGTCCGCCGACAGGGCGAAGTTCGGGGGAGCTGTTTTTT | TRBD1 | TRBJ2-2 | once | TRBV19
CASKGRGHTEAFF | TGTGCCAGCAAAGGCAGGGGGCACACTGAAGCTTTCTTT | TRBD1 | TRBJ1-1 | once | TRBV28
CASSLESGGNPEAFF | TGCGCCAGCAGCTTGGAGTCAGGGGGAAATCCTGAAGCTTTCTTT | TRBD1 | TRBJ1-1 | . | TRBV5-1
CASSDWDRNEQYF | TGTGCCAGCAGTGATTGGGACAGGAACGAGCAGTACTTC | TRBD1 | TRBJ2-7 | . | TRBV6-5
CASSSPWQRSNSPLHF | TGTGCCAGCAGTTCCCCATGGCAGCGCAGCAATTCACCCCTCCACTTT | . | TRBJ1-6 | . | TRBV28
CASSPRGGGPLVEQFF | TGCGCCAGCAGCCCGCGAGGCGGGGGCCCCTTAGTGGAGCAGTTCTTC | . | TRBJ2-1 | . | TRBV5-1
CASSLSGNTEAFF | TGTGCCAGCAGCTTATCAGGGAACACTGAAGCTTTCTTT | . | TRBJ1-1 | . | TRBV13
CASSLHGGTGRINSPLHF | TGCGCCAGCAGCCTCCACGGGGGGACAGGAAGAATTAATTCACCCCTCCACTTT | TRBD1 | TRBJ1-6 | once | TRBV4-1
CASTQTFLGGTEAFF | TGCGCCAGCACCCAAACTTTCTTAGGGGGCACTGAAGCTTTCTTT | . | TRBJ1-1 | . | TRBV4-1
CASSQDSGTVHTEAFF | TGTGCCAGCAGCCAAGATAGTGGGACAGTTCACACTGAAGCTTTCTTT | TRBD1 | TRBJ1-1 | once | TRBV14
CASSLAAKLAGDKTQYF | TGTGCCAGCAGCTTAGCGGCGAAACTAGCGGGGGACAAGACGCAGTATTTT | TRBD2 | TRBJ2-3 | few | TRBV11-1